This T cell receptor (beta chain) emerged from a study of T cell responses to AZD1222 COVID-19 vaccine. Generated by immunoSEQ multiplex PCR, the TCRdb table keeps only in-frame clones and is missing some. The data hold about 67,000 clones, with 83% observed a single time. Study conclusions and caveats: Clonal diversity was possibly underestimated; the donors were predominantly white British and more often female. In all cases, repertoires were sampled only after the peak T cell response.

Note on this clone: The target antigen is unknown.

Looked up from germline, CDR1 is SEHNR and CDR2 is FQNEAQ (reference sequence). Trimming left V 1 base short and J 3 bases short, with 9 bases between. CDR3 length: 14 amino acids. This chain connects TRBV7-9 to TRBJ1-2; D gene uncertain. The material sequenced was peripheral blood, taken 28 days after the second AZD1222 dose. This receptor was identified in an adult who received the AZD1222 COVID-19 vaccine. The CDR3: CASSLERTHYGYTF. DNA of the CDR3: TGTGCCAGCAGCTTAGAACGGACCCACTATGGCTACACCTTC.